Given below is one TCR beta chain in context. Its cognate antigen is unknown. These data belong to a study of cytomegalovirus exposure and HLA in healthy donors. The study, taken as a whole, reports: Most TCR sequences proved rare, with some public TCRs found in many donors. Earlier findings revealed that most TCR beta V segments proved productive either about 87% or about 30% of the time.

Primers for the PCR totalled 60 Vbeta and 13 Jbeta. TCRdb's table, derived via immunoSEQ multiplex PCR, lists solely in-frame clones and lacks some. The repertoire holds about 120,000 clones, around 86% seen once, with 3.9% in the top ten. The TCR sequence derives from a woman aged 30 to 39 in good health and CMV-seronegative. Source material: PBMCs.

This CDR3 is CASSVEGMREQYF. The CDR3 bases are TGTGCCAGCAGCGTAGAGGGGATGAGAGAGCAGTACTTC. This chain connects TRBV9 to TRBJ2-7; D is possibly TRBD1 (5 bases). The CDR3 sequence is 13 residues long. V gave up 0 bases and J gave up 7 bases, with 11 bases separating them. The germline CDR1 and CDR2 sequences are SGDLS and YYNGEE.